Below are 17 T cell receptor beta chains sequenced from a single sample in a study of T cells after yellow fever vaccination. TCRdb fed the 5' RACE reads into MiXCR, producing one record per CDR3 protein. The table includes about 120,000 distinct CDR3 sequences, over 8% detected once. Specimen: CD8+ T cells sorted from PBMCs, collected on the day of the yellow fever booster vaccination. Receptor source: a man between 18 and 29 years old who received the YFV17D yellow fever vaccine.

The V and J genes are TRBV4-1 and TRBJ2-6, with D uncertain. This CDR3 is 18 amino acids long. V lost 0 bases, J lost 1 base, and 13 bases lay in between. Germline assignment: CDR1 MGHRA and CDR2 YSYEKL. In DNA, the CDR3 is TGCGCCAGCAGCCAAGAGGTTCCGGATCAGTCTGGGGCCAACGTCCTGACTTTC. This translates into CASSQEVPDQSGANVLTF.

J is TRBJ2-5 and V is TRBV6-4; 12 positions match TRBD2. Germline lookup yields CDR1 MRHNA and CDR2 SNTAGT. The CDR3 has 15 amino acids. Losses at the gene ends were 6 bases for V and 2 bases for J; bases not matched to a gene: 4. The CDR3 nucleotides read TGTGCCAGCAGCCGAACTAGCGGGGGGCAAGAGACCCAGTACTTC. Protein: CASSRTSGGQETQYF.

This clonotype was seen a few times. The chain links TRBV4-1 to TRBJ1-6, with a possible D match to TRBD1 (6 bases). The CDR3 is 17 residues long. The germline gives CDR1 MGHRA, CDR2 YSYEKL. V was trimmed by 3 bases and J by 12 bases, leaving 24 bases between them. CDR3 loop: CASSQRLGGAWIGPLHF. The CDR3 nucleotides read TGCGCCAGCAGCCAGAGGCTCGGGGGGGCGTGGATTGGACCCCTCCACTTT.

This clonotype was counted between two and nine times. The CDR3 DNA sequence: TGTGCCAGCGCGACACAGGGGGCTACCACAGATACGCAGTATTTT. Its protein is CASATQGATTDTQYF. The genes are TRBV2 and TRBJ2-3; 9 bases are shared with TRBD1. Germline V lookup: CDR1 SNHLY, CDR2 FYNNEI. V was pared by 8 bases and J by 2 bases, with 8 bases of the junction left unmatched. There are 15 residues in the CDR3.

The J gene is TRBJ2-7, the V gene TRBV18; no firm D call. Deletions cut 3 bases from V and 4 bases from J, with 16 bases between. Germline CDR1 reads KGHSH; CDR2 reads LQKENI. The CDR3 totals 15 residues. The CDR3 DNA reads as TGTGCCAGCTCACCTCTTCATACCGGCCGTTACGAGCAGTACTTC. This encodes CASSPLHTGRYEQYF.

This rearrangement joins TRBV9 to TRBJ1-5; no clear D gene. Germline values: CDR1 SGDLS, CDR2 YYNGEE. Trimming removed 4 bases from V and 0 bases from J, with 8 bases in between. The CDR3 is 14 residues long. The CDR3 region has the DNA TGTGCCAGCAGCCCCGATTATAGCAATCAGCCCCAGCATTTT. Translated: CASSPDYSNQPQHF. The complete variable domain, with remaining parts taken from reference TRBV9 and TRBJ1-5, reads DSGVTQTPKHLITATGQRVTLRCSPRSGDLSVYWYQQSLDQGLQFLIQYYNGEERAKGNILERFSAQQFPDLHSELNLSSLELGDSALYFCASSPDYSNQPQHFGDGTRLSIL.

The chain uses TRBV12-2 and TRBJ2-7; the table's D call, TRBD2, was not checked against the DNA. TRBV12-2 is shown as a pseudogene. The CDR3 extends over 19 amino acids. In DNA, the CDR3 is TGTGCAAGTCGCTTAGGGGCGATGCGGGGGAGGGGGTACAGGTACGAGCAGTACTTC. This encodes CASRLGAMRGRGYRYEQYF.

V and J are TRBV6-2 or TRBV6-3 and TRBJ2-7; weak D call: TRBD2 (5 bases). In germline, CDR1 is MNHEY, CDR2 SVGEGT. The CDR3 runs to 11 residues. Between the trimmed V and J ends, which lost 6 bases and 5 bases, there was a span of 8 bases. The chain's CDR3 is CASRWGDEQYF. Here the CDR3 DNA reads TGTGCCAGCAGATGGGGAGACGAGCAGTACTTC.

The chain employs TRBV4-1 and TRBJ2-3, with a tentative D call TRBD2 (5 bases). The CDR3 contains 13 residues. Germline CDR1 is MGHRA and CDR2 is YSYEKL. V was trimmed by 5 bases and J by 6 bases, leaving 12 bases between them. For the CDR3, the DNA is TGCGCCAGCAGCGGACTGGTTCGGGATACGCAGTATTTT. It is translated as CASSGLVRDTQYF.

This chain joins TRBV4-1 and TRBJ2-7; a weak D match, TRBD1 (6 bases). V lost 4 bases and J 6 bases, leaving 22 bases between the germline ends. Germline values: CDR1 MGHRA, CDR2 YSYEKL. This CDR3 region has 16 residues. The CDR3 protein is CASSPGPQGKLVEQYF. CDR3 nucleotides: TGCGCCAGCAGCCCTGGCCCCCAGGGGAAACTGGTCGAGCAGTACTTC.

This clonotype has just a few counts. The chain links TRBV4-1 to TRBJ2-7; D gene unclear. The germline V and J ends were trimmed by 0 bases and 3 bases, with 6 bases remaining between them. The CDR3 runs to 13 residues. Germline V CDR1 and CDR2: MGHRA, YSYEKL. CDR3 in amino acids: CASSQERSYEQYF. In DNA form, the CDR3 reads TGCGCCAGCAGCCAAGAAAGGAGCTACGAGCAGTACTTC.

There are many counts of this clonotype. The gene calls are TRBV7-9 and TRBJ1-2; D not certain. CDR1 is SEHNR and CDR2 is FQNEAQ in the germline V gene (reference sequence). V lost 7 bases and J 3 bases, leaving 15 bases between the germline ends. The CDR3 has 14 amino acids. In nucleotides, the CDR3 is TGTGCCAGCAACCGAATTGGGAAGGACTATGGCTACACCTTC. Protein sequence: CASNRIGKDYGYTF.

There are a few counts of this clonotype. The chain joins TRBV7-8 to TRBJ2-5; 7 nucleotides line up with TRBD1. Germline trimming cut 5 bases from V and 5 bases from J; bases unmatched to any gene: 5. The CDR3 is 13 residues long. Germline values: CDR1 SGHVS, CDR2 FQNEAQ. As DNA, the CDR3 is TGTGCCAGCAGCCCTGACAGGGTTGAGACCCAGTACTTC. Its translation is CASSPDRVETQYF.

This clonotype was picked up many times. In DNA form, the CDR3 reads TGTGCCAGCAGTTCTCCCCCAGGGGCAAGCGGCACAGATACGCAGTATTTT. Translated, it gives CASSSPPGASGTDTQYF. The J gene is TRBJ2-3, the V gene TRBV12-3 or TRBV12-4; D is possibly TRBD1 (6 bases). The CDR3 is 17 residues long. The ends were cut back, 4 bases at V and 1 base at J, with 18 bases in the middle.

The table lists this clonotype with many counts. V usage is TRBV5-1 and J usage is TRBJ1-1; D is unclear. Trimming shortened V by 4 bases and J by 1 base, and 8 bases separated the two germline ends. Per the germline V gene, CDR1 is SGHRS and CDR2 is YFSETQ. This CDR3 has 13 amino acids. CDR3 bases: TGCGCCAGCAGCCCCCGAGCGAACACTGAAGCTTTCTTT. This codes for CASSPRANTEAFF. Using reference TRBV5-1 and TRBJ1-1 for the parts outside the CDR3, the full variable domain is KAGVTQTPRYLIKTRGQQVTLSCSPISGHRSVSWYQQTPGQGLQFLFEYFSETQRNKGNFPGRFSGRQFSNSRSEMNVSTLELGDSALYLCASSPRANTEAFFGQGTRLTVV.

This clonotype was observed many times. V gene TRBV15 combines with J gene TRBJ2-1; 9 bases line up with TRBD2. The length of the CDR3 is 19 residues. The V gene end was trimmed by 1 base and the J gene end by 4 bases; junction bases not matched to a gene: 14. The germline V gene encodes CDR1 LNHNV and CDR2 YYDKDF (reference sequence). The CDR3 region has the DNA TGTGCCACCAGCAGAGCGTCTAGCGGGGCCCTGGGGCTATACAATGAGCAGTTCTTC. Encoded protein: CATSRASSGALGLYNEQFF.

The chain joins TRBV29-1 to TRBJ2-5; 10 positions agree with TRBD1. Trimming removed 4 bases from V and 2 bases from J; junction bases left unmatched: 10. The germline gives CDR1 SQVTM, CDR2 ANQGSEA. This CDR3 contains 16 residues. The CDR3 DNA reads as TGCAGCGTTGGGGGACAGGGGCCGGATACTCAAGAGACCCAGTACTTC. Amino acids: CSVGGQGPDTQETQYF.